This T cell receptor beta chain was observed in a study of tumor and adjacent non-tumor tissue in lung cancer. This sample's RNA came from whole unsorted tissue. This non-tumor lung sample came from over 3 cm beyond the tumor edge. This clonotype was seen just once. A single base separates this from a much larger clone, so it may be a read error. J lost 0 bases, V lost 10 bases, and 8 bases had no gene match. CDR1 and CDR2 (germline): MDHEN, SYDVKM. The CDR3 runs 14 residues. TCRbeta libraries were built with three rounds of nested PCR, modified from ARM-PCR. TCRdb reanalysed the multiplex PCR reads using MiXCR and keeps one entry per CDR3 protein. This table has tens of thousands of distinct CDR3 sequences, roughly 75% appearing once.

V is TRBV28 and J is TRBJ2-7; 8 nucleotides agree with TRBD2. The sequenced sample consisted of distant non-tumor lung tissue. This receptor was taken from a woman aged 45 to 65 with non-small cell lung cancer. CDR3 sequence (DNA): TGTGCCATCAGGGAGAGCGGGAGCTCCTACGAGCAGTACTTC. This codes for CAIRESGSSYEQYF.